Listed below are T cell receptor beta chains from one sample, sequenced in a study of CD8 T cells in Susac syndrome. Using its own MiXCR run on the immunoSEQ multiplex PCR reads, TCRdb lists one record per CDR3 protein. The table includes 110,000 or so distinct CDR3 sequences, roughly 96% detected once. Source material: CD4+ T cells from PBMCs. The receptors come from a human donor in good health. CDR3s include the opening cysteine and the closing phenylalanine or tryptophan. Each record gives: clone size, J gene, D gene, V gene, CDR3 protein, CDR3 DNA. D genes are given only for firm matches. The size of a clone is reported for some rows only, either as once, few or many, or as a class for expanded clones.

NA | TRBJ2-6 | TRBD1 | TRBV2 | CASRGGKGTIVLTF | TGTGCCAGCAGAGGGGGCAAAGGGACGATCGTCCTGACTTTC
NA | TRBJ1-1 | NA | TRBV12-3/TRBV12-4 | CASSHHTEAFF | TGTGCCAGCAGCCACCACACTGAAGCTTTCTTT
NA | TRBJ2-7 | TRBD2 | TRBV5-6 | CASSLGLAGTYEQYF | TGTGCCAGCAGCTTGGGACTAGCGGGAACCTACGAGCAGTACTTC
NA | TRBJ2-2 | TRBD1 | TRBV6-5 | CASKLRGFWGQGRTGELFF | TGTGCCAGCAAGTTAAGAGGATTTTGGGGACAGGGTCGAACCGGGGAGCTGTTTTTT
NA | TRBJ2-1 | NA | TRBV29-1 | CSVEIYEQFF | TGCAGCGTTGAAATCTATGAGCAGTTCTTC
NA | TRBJ2-1 | NA | TRBV27 | CASSRTGTSYNEQFF | TGTGCCAGCAGTCGCACAGGGACCTCCTACAATGAGCAGTTCTTC
NA | TRBJ1-2 | NA | TRBV12-3/TRBV12-4 | CASGSTGVNYGYTF | TGTGCCAGCGGTTCCACCGGAGTTAACTATGGCTACACCTTC
NA | TRBJ2-2 | NA | TRBV29-1 | CSVGTASTGELFF | TGCAGCGTTGGGACAGCGAGCACCGGGGAGCTGTTTTTT
NA | TRBJ1-3 | TRBD1 | TRBV4-2 | CASGDGQGGNTIYF | TGTGCCAGCGGAGACGGACAGGGCGGAAACACCATATATTTT
NA | TRBJ1-5 | NA | TRBV21-1 | CASSTPNPGRGMCNQPQHF | TGTGCCAGCAGCACCCCCAATCCGGGGCGCGGAATGTGCAATCAGCCCCAGCATTTT
NA | TRBJ2-2 | NA | TRBV12-3/TRBV12-4 | CASRQHTGELFF | TGTGCCAGCCGACAGCACACCGGGGAGCTGTTTTTT
NA | TRBJ2-1 | TRBD2 | TRBV29-1 | CSLAGGPSSYNEQFF | TGCAGCCTAGCGGGAGGCCCCAGCTCCTACAATGAGCAGTTCTTC
once | TRBJ2-3 | TRBD1 | TRBV28 | CASSFIGTGMTDTQYF | TGTGCCAGCAGTTTCATCGGGACAGGGATGACAGATACGCAGTATTTT
NA | TRBJ1-3 | NA | TRBV12-3/TRBV12-4 | CASSFRHGDTIYF | TGTGCCAGCAGTTTCAGGCACGGCGACACCATATATTTT
once | TRBJ2-1 | TRBD2 | TRBV5-6 | CASSLEYGLASPFF | TGTGCCAGCAGCTTGGAGTATGGACTAGCGTCACCGTTCTTC
NA | TRBJ2-7 | NA | TRBV29-1 | CSVVGTPYEQYF | TGCAGCGTTGTTGGGACCCCCTACGAGCAGTACTTC
NA | TRBJ2-2 | NA | TRBV6-6 | CASSRLNTGELFF | TGTGCCAGCAGTCGATTGAACACCGGGGAGCTGTTTTTT
once | TRBJ2-5 | NA | TRBV9 | CASSGGVAQETQYF | TGTGCCAGCAGCGGTGGAGTTGCCCAAGAGACCCAGTACTTC
NA | TRBJ1-3 | NA | TRBV29-1 | CSVVVRGVRNTIYF | TGCAGCGTTGTGGTCAGGGGTGTTCGAAACACCATATATTTT
NA | TRBJ1-1 | NA | TRBV5-4 | CASSRGGTGSNTEAFF | TGTGCCAGCAGCAGGGGGGGGACGGGTTCGAACACTGAAGCTTTCTTT
once | TRBJ2-5 | NA | TRBV5-6 | CASTAGRRQETQYF | TGTGCCAGCACCGCGGGAAGGCGCCAAGAGACCCAGTACTTC
NA | TRBJ2-2 | NA | TRBV5-1 | CASSLGQRHTGELFF | TGCGCCAGCAGCTTGGGTCAGCGACACACCGGGGAGCTGTTTTTT
NA | TRBJ2-7 | TRBD1 | TRBV19 | CASSTGTGGYEQYF | TGTGCCAGTAGTACGGGGACAGGGGGCTACGAGCAGTACTTC
NA | TRBJ2-3 | NA | TRBV20-1 | CSAIIGSTDTQYF | TGCAGTGCTATAATCGGAAGCACAGATACGCAGTATTTT
NA | TRBJ2-4 | TRBD2 | TRBV3-1 | CASSPPGSLAGAIQYF | TGTGCCAGCAGCCCGCCGGGGTCACTAGCGGGAGCCATTCAGTACTTC